A selection of T cell receptor beta chains follows, all from one sample in a study of T cell repertoires in cytomegalovirus infection. The antigens of these receptors remain unknown. TCRdb fed the reads into MiXCR, producing one record per CDR3 protein. This sample has around 300,000 distinct CDR3 sequences, with about 20% found just once. The material sequenced was cultured PBMCs, taken from culture after CMV antigen stimulation. The receptor set was obtained from a human donor in good health (CMV status not recorded). Some clones in this sample may be carry-over from other donors' samples. Both conserved end residues are part of each CDR3. Fields, in order: V gene, D gene, clone size, J gene, CDR3 protein, CDR3 DNA. D genes are given only for firm matches. Not every row has a clone size; where given, it reads once, few, many or a size class.

V: TRBV12-3/TRBV12-4; D: .; size: few; J: TRBJ1-5; CDR3: CASSFGQAQHF; DNA: TGTGCCAGCAGTTTCGGTCAGGCCCAGCATTTT
V: TRBV28; D: TRBD2; size: .; J: TRBJ2-3; CDR3: CASSFRLAGVGDTQYF; DNA: TGTGCCAGCAGTTTCCGACTAGCGGGAGTTGGAGATACGCAGTATTTT
V: TRBV7-2; D: .; size: many; J: TRBJ1-5; CDR3: CASSLSGTRANQPQHF; DNA: TGTGCCAGCAGCTTATCGGGCACTAGGGCCAATCAGCCCCAGCATTTT
V: TRBV12-5; D: .; size: many; J: TRBJ2-1; CDR3: CASGPGTEQFF; DNA: TGTGCTAGTGGACCTGGGACTGAGCAGTTCTTC
V: TRBV5-6; D: TRBD1; size: .; J: TRBJ2-5; CDR3: CASSLTRDSQETQYF; DNA: TGTGCCAGCAGCTTGACCCGGGACAGCCAAGAGACCCAGTACTTC
V: TRBV28; D: TRBD1; size: .; J: TRBJ1-2; CDR3: CASSPWTGGAGGYTF; DNA: TGTGCCAGCAGTCCCTGGACAGGGGGCGCAGGGGGCTACACCTTC
V: TRBV6-5; D: .; size: .; J: TRBJ1-1; CDR3: CASSPTGPRLYTEAFF; DNA: TGTGCCAGCAGCCCAACGGGGCCTAGGCTTTACACTGAAGCTTTCTTT
V: TRBV27; D: TRBD2; size: few; J: TRBJ2-4; CDR3: CASSPIGDYEAKNIQYF; DNA: TGTGCCAGCAGTCCCATCGGGGACTATGAAGCCAAAAACATTCAGTACTTC
V: TRBV7-2; D: TRBD2; size: many; J: TRBJ2-5; CDR3: CASSLGLAGSQETQYF; DNA: TGTGCCAGCAGCCTGGGACTAGCGGGGAGTCAAGAGACCCAGTACTTC
V: TRBV7-2; D: .; size: many; J: TRBJ1-3; CDR3: CASSLGPNSGNTIYF; DNA: TGTGCCAGCAGCCTCGGACCGAACTCTGGAAACACCATATATTTT
V: TRBV9; D: TRBD2; size: many; J: TRBJ2-1; CDR3: CASSVGLAGRRGVTNEQFF; DNA: TGTGCCAGCAGCGTGGGACTAGCGGGACGGAGAGGTGTTACAAATGAGCAGTTCTTC
V: TRBV11-3; D: .; size: few; J: TRBJ2-1; CDR3: CASSSAGEQFF; DNA: TGTGCCAGCAGCTCAGCAGGTGAGCAGTTCTTC
V: TRBV4-1; D: TRBD2; size: .; J: TRBJ2-2; CDR3: CASSRRLAGSAGELFF; DNA: TGCGCCAGCAGCCGACGACTAGCGGGAAGTGCCGGGGAGCTGTTTTTT
V: TRBV23-1; D: .; size: .; J: TRBJ2-1; CDR3: CASSQDPRNYNEQFF; DNA: TGCGCCAGCAGTCAAGACCCCCGGAACTACAATGAGCAGTTCTTC
V: TRBV19; D: .; size: .; J: TRBJ1-4; CDR3: CASNEGSGEKLFF; DNA: TGTGCCAGTAACGAAGGGTCGGGTGAAAAACTGTTTTTT
V: TRBV12-3/TRBV12-4; D: TRBD2; size: few; J: TRBJ2-1; CDR3: CASSFKAGGSRGEQFF; DNA: TGTGCCAGCAGTTTTAAAGCGGGAGGGTCCCGGGGGGAGCAGTTCTTC
V: TRBV9; D: .; size: .; J: TRBJ1-2; CDR3: CASSVETGLNGYTF; DNA: TGTGCCAGCAGCGTAGAAACGGGGCTGAACGGCTACACCTTC
V: TRBV4-1; D: TRBD1; size: few; J: TRBJ1-1; CDR3: CASSQWGQGDTEAFF; DNA: TGCGCCAGCAGCCAGTGGGGACAGGGGGACACTGAAGCTTTCTTT
V: TRBV7-8; D: .; size: few; J: TRBJ1-1; CDR3: CASSGRVLGNTEAFF; DNA: TGTGCCAGCAGCGGGAGAGTTCTAGGGAACACTGAAGCTTTCTTT
V: TRBV11-3; D: TRBD2; size: .; J: TRBJ2-3; CDR3: CASSLGEGLAVITDTQYF; DNA: TGTGCCAGCAGCTTAGGGGAGGGACTAGCGGTCATCACAGATACGCAGTATTTT
V: TRBV7-2; D: TRBD2; size: .; J: TRBJ2-2; CDR3: CASSPMPWDSGTSGGYAGELFF; DNA: TGTGCCAGCAGCCCCATGCCGTGGGACAGTGGTACTAGCGGGGGATACGCCGGGGAGCTGTTTTTT
V: TRBV5-6; D: .; size: .; J: TRBJ2-3; CDR3: CASSLGPAEQYF; DNA: TGTGCCAGCAGCTTGGGGCCGGCGGAGCAGTATTTT
V: TRBV15; D: TRBD2; size: few; J: TRBJ2-1; CDR3: CATSLAGGDEQFF; DNA: TGTGCCACTTCTCTAGCGGGCGGCGATGAGCAGTTCTTC
V: TRBV11-2; D: .; size: many; J: TRBJ2-1; CDR3: CASSRTGSSYNEQFF; DNA: TGTGCCAGCAGCCGGACCGGGAGCTCCTACAATGAGCAGTTCTTC
V: TRBV2; D: .; size: .; J: TRBJ2-7; CDR3: CASSEGLGEQYF; DNA: TGTGCCAGCAGTGAGGGGTTGGGCGAGCAGTACTTC
V: TRBV19; D: .; size: once; J: TRBJ2-2; CDR3: CASSMGTYTGELFF; DNA: TGTGCCAGTAGTATGGGGACATACACCGGGGAGCTGTTTTTT
V: TRBV7-2; D: TRBD2; size: few; J: TRBJ2-5; CDR3: CASAPSRLPTGFMTSGKGETQYF; DNA: TGTGCCAGCGCACCATCCAGGCTCCCGACAGGGTTCATGACTAGCGGGAAGGGTGAGACCCAGTACTTC
V: TRBV4-3; D: .; size: many; J: TRBJ2-3; CDR3: CASSQVSGTDTQYF; DNA: TGCGCCAGCAGCCAGGTTAGCGGCACAGATACGCAGTATTTT
V: TRBV20-1; D: .; size: many; J: TRBJ2-7; CDR3: CSARGTVDYEQYF; DNA: TGCAGTGCTAGAGGCACGGTGGACTACGAGCAGTACTTC
V: TRBV5-1; D: .; size: few; J: TRBJ1-1; CDR3: CASSLGATLNTEAFF; DNA: TGCGCCAGCAGCTTGGGAGCCACTCTGAACACTGAAGCTTTCTTT
V: TRBV4-1; D: .; size: few; J: TRBJ1-1; CDR3: CASSQAGLLNTEAFF; DNA: TGCGCCAGCAGCCAAGCAGGGCTGCTAAACACTGAAGCTTTCTTT
V: TRBV7-9; D: TRBD1; size: few; J: TRBJ1-2; CDR3: CASSFDRDGYTF; DNA: TGTGCCAGCAGCTTTGACAGGGACGGCTACACCTTC
V: TRBV6-1; D: .; size: many; J: TRBJ2-2; CDR3: CASRGDTGELFF; DNA: TGTGCCAGCAGGGGAGACACCGGGGAGCTGTTTTTT
V: TRBV12-3/TRBV12-4; D: TRBD1; size: many; J: TRBJ2-3; CDR3: CASSRRPQGAVVDTQYF; DNA: TGTGCCAGCAGCCGCAGGCCACAGGGGGCAGTGGTAGATACGCAGTATTTT
V: TRBV25-1; D: .; size: .; J: TRBJ1-2; CDR3: CASSYTVGSSGYGYTF; DNA: TGTGCCAGCAGCTATACGGTTGGGTCTTCTGGCTATGGCTACACCTTC
V: TRBV5-4; D: .; size: .; J: TRBJ2-1; CDR3: CASSQELAAPLFF; DNA: TGTGCCAGCAGCCAAGAACTAGCCGCTCCCCTGTTCTTC
V: TRBV12-3/TRBV12-4; D: .; size: .; J: TRBJ1-5; CDR3: CASSSDGRNNQPQHF; DNA: TGTGCCAGCAGTTCGGACGGTCGCAACAATCAGCCCCAGCATTTT
V: TRBV7-2; D: .; size: many; J: TRBJ2-2; CDR3: CASSLGWTGGRTGELFF; DNA: TGTGCCAGCAGCTTAGGTTGGACGGGGGGCCGAACCGGGGAGCTGTTTTTT
V: TRBV19; D: TRBD2; size: .; J: TRBJ2-5; CDR3: CASRTGTSGRANRRETQYF; DNA: TGTGCCAGTAGGACCGGGACTAGCGGGAGGGCCAACAGACGGGAGACCCAGTACTTC
V: TRBV20-1; D: .; size: .; J: TRBJ1-6; CDR3: CIASMGTGYNSPLHF; DNA: TGCATTGCTAGCATGGGAACAGGGTATAATTCACCCCTCCACTTT
V: TRBV5-5; D: TRBD1; size: .; J: TRBJ2-1; CDR3: CASSSGQGSDEQFF; DNA: TGTGCCAGCAGCTCCGGACAGGGTAGCGATGAGCAGTTCTTC
V: TRBV7-9; D: TRBD1; size: few; J: TRBJ2-3; CDR3: CASSFPRGDTQYF; DNA: TGTGCCAGCAGCTTCCCCAGGGGGGATACGCAGTATTTT
V: TRBV7-2; D: TRBD1; size: few; J: TRBJ2-1; CDR3: CASRRLGDRLNEQFF; DNA: TGTGCCAGCAGGCGGCTGGGGGACAGGCTTAATGAGCAGTTCTTC
V: TRBV6-1; D: TRBD1; size: once; J: TRBJ2-3; CDR3: CASTTTGLSDTQYF; DNA: TGTGCCAGCACCACGACAGGGTTATCAGATACGCAGTATTTT
V: TRBV6-2/TRBV6-3; D: TRBD2; size: few; J: TRBJ2-2; CDR3: CASSYSSRLAGVRNTGELFF; DNA: TGTGCCAGCAGTTACTCGAGTAGACTAGCGGGAGTTCGGAACACCGGGGAGCTGTTTTTT
V: TRBV27; D: .; size: .; J: TRBJ2-7; CDR3: CASSLSDGTKAYEQYF; DNA: TGTGCCAGCAGTCTCTCGGACGGTACCAAAGCCTACGAGCAGTACTTC
V: TRBV2; D: .; size: .; J: TRBJ2-1; CDR3: CASSETITYNEQFF; DNA: TGTGCCAGCAGTGAGACTATAACCTACAATGAGCAGTTCTTC
V: TRBV20-1; D: .; size: .; J: TRBJ2-1; CDR3: CSARDILAGEQFF; DNA: TGCAGTGCTAGAGATATTCTTGCCGGGGAGCAGTTCTTC
V: TRBV28; D: .; size: .; J: TRBJ2-3; CDR3: CASSYHPSKAPDTQYF; DNA: TGTGCCAGCAGTTATCATCCCAGCAAAGCACCAGATACGCAGTATTTT
V: TRBV20-1; D: .; size: .; J: TRBJ2-5; CDR3: CSAKRTSQETQYF; DNA: TGCAGTGCTAAAAGGACAAGCCAAGAGACCCAGTACTTC
V: TRBV7-8; D: .; size: .; J: TRBJ2-5; CDR3: CASSLTSRGTQYF; DNA: TGTGCCAGCAGCCTAACTAGTCGCGGGACCCAGTACTTC
V: TRBV6-5; D: .; size: .; J: TRBJ2-1; CDR3: CASSYAGTSNEQFF; DNA: TGTGCCAGCAGTTACGCGGGTACGTCCAATGAGCAGTTCTTC
V: TRBV7-2; D: TRBD1; size: many; J: TRBJ1-3; CDR3: CASSWDRQGNTIYF; DNA: TGTGCCAGCAGTTGGGACAGGCAAGGAAACACCATATATTTT
V: TRBV7-9; D: .; size: .; J: TRBJ2-7; CDR3: CASSFAVYEQYF; DNA: TGTGCCAGCAGCTTTGCGGTGTACGAGCAGTACTTC
V: TRBV18; D: TRBD2; size: .; J: TRBJ2-3; CDR3: CASSPQILAGGPTDTQYF; DNA: TGTGCCAGCTCACCACAAATTCTAGCGGGAGGGCCGACAGATACGCAGTATTTT
V: TRBV4-3; D: .; size: .; J: TRBJ2-4; CDR3: CASSQEVAKNIQYF; DNA: TGCGCCAGCAGCCAAGAAGTAGCCAAAAACATTCAGTACTTC
V: TRBV7-9; D: .; size: many; J: TRBJ2-5; CDR3: CASSSPAETQYF; DNA: TGTGCCAGCAGCTCCCCCGCTGAGACCCAGTACTTC